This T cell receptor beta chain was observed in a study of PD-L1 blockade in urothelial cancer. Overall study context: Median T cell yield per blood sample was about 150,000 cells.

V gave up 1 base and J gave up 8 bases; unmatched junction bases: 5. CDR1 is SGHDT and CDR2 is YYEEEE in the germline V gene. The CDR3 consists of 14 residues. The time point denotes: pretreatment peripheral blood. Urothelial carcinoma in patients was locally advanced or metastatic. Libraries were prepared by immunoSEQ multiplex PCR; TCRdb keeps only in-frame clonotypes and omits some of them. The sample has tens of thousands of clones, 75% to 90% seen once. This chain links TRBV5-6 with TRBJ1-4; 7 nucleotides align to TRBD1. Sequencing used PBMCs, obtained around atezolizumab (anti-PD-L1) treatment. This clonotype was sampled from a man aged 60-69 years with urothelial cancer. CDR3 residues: CASSLTGEKEKLFF. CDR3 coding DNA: TGTGCCAGCAGCTTGACAGGGGAGAAAGAAAAACTGTTTTTT.